This T cell receptor beta chain was identified in a study of shared clonotypes between healthy human individuals (dated by TCRdb to 2019 to 2021). Notes on the research overall: A few men and two women, aged 18 to 49 years, made up the cohort. Blood TCR repertoires of about five healthy adults were deeply sequenced to estimate repertoire size and the extent of clonotype sharing between individuals. To increase sequencing depth and limit assay-specific biases, different laboratories used diverse techniques to prepare libraries and sequence TCR repertoires. Between about 0.85 and 9.5 billion PBMCs per donor were obtained by leukapheresis. Paper-wide results and their limitations: Pairwise subsampling indicated that sequencing depth was expected to affect the degree of clonotype sharing among donors. Sampling was limited to blood, and TCR repertoires in tissue likely differ from TCR repertoires in blood. The small number of donors limited the genetic and exposure-history diversity represented.

The germline V gene (reference sequence) sets CDR1 to SEHNR and CDR2 to FQNEAQ. From the cysteine up to the phenylalanine, the CDR3 has a length of 16 residues. Of all the DNA, just the CDR3 is kept, 48 bases in frame from base 1. Trimming at the junction amounts to 4 bases on V and 0 bases on J, and the germline ends lie 14 bases apart. The donors were healthy, HIV-negative adults with no recently reported acute infections or vaccinations. Only Caucasian adults living in Nashville, Tennessee, USA were represented among the donors. For unsorted samples, 75 million to 90 million PBMCs were counted and genomic DNA was extracted with the QIAamp DNA Blood Mini kit. Blood was collected by leukapheresis, and PBMCs were isolated by Ficoll-Histopaque density gradient centrifugation and then cryopreserved in liquid nitrogen vapor phase. TCR CDR3 regions were amplified from genomic DNA by multiplex PCR using the deep immunoSEQ assay. Extracted genomic DNA from each cell subset was spread evenly across all wells of several immunoSEQ 96-well plates, with each plate serving as a replicate. For unsorted PBMC, roughly 300 ng of genomic DNA, equivalent to approximately 28,000 T cell genomes, went into each replicate PCR. Unsorted PBMC genomic DNA was sequenced across ten immunoSEQ deep assay plates. Purified libraries were quantified with a Qubit 3.0 fluorometer, sized on a Bioanalyzer 2100, and re-quantified with the KAPA Library Quantification kit. A separate single-read 150-cycle Illumina NextSeq 550 flow cell was used to sequence each immunoSEQ 96-well plate. In the paper's pipeline: Because the immunoSEQ output held only junctional sequences and lacked quality scores, the filtering could not match the filtering applied to full-length reads. To assign V/J genes and CDR3, sequences were annotated using PyIR, a Python wrapper for IgBLAST v1.9, with IMGT germline references. Reads with weak V/J assignments (E-value above 1e-6), missing CDR3, stop codons, out-of-frame junctions, or ambiguous translated residues were removed. V3J clonotypes were defined as sequences sharing an identical inferred V gene, J gene, and CDR3 amino acid sequence. To compute the percentage overlap between repertoires, the number of shared unique clonotypes was divided by the size of the smaller repertoire. Repertoire richness was assessed with RTK rarefaction, the Chao1 estimator, and Recon v2.1 estimates of unobserved clonotypes. TCRdb retrieved this table from immuneACCESS and kept in-frame rearrangements only. Not all clones are present; in checked studies, unresolved V genes account for under half, and no reason is known for the remainder. From that table come the V and J calls and clone size; the DNA was used to work out D and trimming. A total of about 480,000 clones appear in this sample, approximately 85% of them only once. The top ten hold roughly 13% of the sample.

Concerning this clone itself: Its antigen is still unknown. Base-call qualities are not available, and no considerably larger clone is one nucleotide away.

The receptor chain draws on TRBV7-9 and TRBJ2-3, with no D gene named confidently. Sequenced sample: PBMCs. This sequence was found in a woman aged 40-49 years in good health. Some clones in this sample may be carry-over from other donors' samples. The CDR3 sequence is CASSSWRAFSTDTQYF. The sequence in DNA is TGTGCCAGCAGCTCTTGGCGAGCGTTTAGCACAGATACGCAGTATTTT.